This T cell receptor (beta chain) stems from a study of vaccination effects on CD4 cells after COVID-19. Germline CDR1 reads SEHNR; CDR2 reads FQNEAQ (reference sequence). The V and J ends lost 4 bases and 4 bases, in that order; junction bases with no gene match: 12. This CDR3 contains 17 residues. TCRdb's table, derived via immunoSEQ multiplex PCR, lists solely in-frame clones and lacks some. The top ten clones hold more than 4% of a sample with 45,000 to 65,000 clones, approximately 80% of them seen once. Culture proceeded for about ten days, and CD4+ T cells were then isolated. Participants were vaccinated with two doses of either the BNT162b2 or mRNA-1273 vaccine. Neither prior SARS-CoV-2 infection nor positive nucleocapsid antibodies were present in the vaccine recipients. IL-2 medium took the place of half the medium on both days 3 and 7. With respect to this clone: Its specificity is unknown.

The V call is TRBV7-9, the J call TRBJ2-5; 10 nucleotides agree with TRBD2. This sequence originates from a human donor who received a COVID-19 vaccine. The specimen was CD4+ T cells from PBMCs cultured without peptide, collected after COVID-19 vaccination. The CDR3 here is CASSSGGAGGGRETQYF. The CDR3 coding sequence is TGTGCCAGCAGCTCCGGTGGAGCGGGAGGGGGTCGAGAGACCCAGTACTTC.